The 6 T cell receptor beta chains below come from one sample, sequenced in a study of blood T cells in healthy people across ages. A J-beta primer mix and a sample-barcoded 5' primer were used in a second PCR of roughly 7 to 12 cycles. TCRdb independently ran MiXCR on the 5' RACE reads; one entry per CDR3 protein. This table holds roughly 1,500,000 distinct CDR3 sequences, about 32% found once. The sequenced material came from blood. The receptors derive from a woman aged 25-40 years in good health.

The sample holds a few counts of this clonotype. The chain is built from TRBV20-1 and TRBJ2-5; D perhaps matches TRBD2 (6 bases). In germline, CDR1 is DFQATT, CDR2 SNEGSKA (reference sequence). V was cut by 3 bases and J by 0 bases, with 14 bases left in between. The CDR3 is 15 residues long. CDR3 sequence (DNA): TGCAGTGCTAGCTCGAACCGGGACTACCAAGAGACCCAGTACTTC. This gives the protein CSASSNRDYQETQYF.

In its sample, this clonotype was seen a few times. V usage is TRBV28 and J usage is TRBJ1-2; the D gene is possibly TRBD1 (6 bases). The germline V and J ends were trimmed by 8 bases and 3 bases, with 10 bases remaining between them. Germline CDR1 and CDR2: MDHEN and SYDVKM. CDR3 length equals 12 residues. The CDR3 DNA is TGTGCCAGCGAACAGGGTCACTATGGCTACACCTTC. Translated: CASEQGHYGYTF.

In its sample, this clonotype was seen once. CDR3 coding DNA: TGCGCCAGCAGCTTACTAACGGAGGGAGGCACTGAAGCTTTCTTT. Translation: CASSLLTEGGTEAFF. The chain uses TRBV5-1 and TRBJ1-1; D not certain. The CDR3 sequence is 15 residues long. V dropped 2 bases and J dropped 4 bases, with 15 bases sitting between them. Germline assignment: CDR1 SGHRS and CDR2 YFSETQ.

About this clonotype itself: One end of the junction fails to match germline, which may point to a read error. The CDR3 here is CASARTSGNYNGQFF. In nucleotides, the CDR3 is TGTGCTAGTGCCCGGACTAGCGGGAACTACAATGGGCAGTTCTTC. The J gene is TRBJ2-1, the V gene TRBV12-5; 12 bases are shared with TRBD2. This CDR3 contains 15 residues. In germline, CDR1 is LGHNT, CDR2 FRNRAP. Variable domain in full (rest from reference TRBV12-5 and TRBJ2-1): DARVTQTPRHKVTEMGQEVTMRCQPILGHNTVFWYRQTMMQGLELLAYFRNRAPLDDSGMPKDRFSAEMPDATLATLKIQPSEPRDSAVYFCASARTSGNYNGQFFGPGTRLTVL.

This clonotype was seen ten or more times. This CDR3 reads CSVEESGDQPQHF. In DNA form, the CDR3 reads TGCAGCGTTGAAGAGTCGGGCGATCAGCCCCAGCATTTT. This chain joins TRBV29-1 and TRBJ1-5; D is unresolved. There are 13 residues in the CDR3. V gave up 0 bases and J gave up 5 bases, with 8 bases separating them. Per germline, CDR1 SQVTM and CDR2 ANQGSEA.

Of note for this clonotype: A much bigger clone sits one base away, suggesting this may be a read error. V usage is TRBV12-3 or TRBV12-4 and J usage is TRBJ2-7, with D uncertain. The CDR3 loop spans 14 amino acids. V was trimmed by 6 bases and J by 3 bases, leaving 15 bases between them. The CDR3 DNA is TGTGCCAGCAGCCACACCGAGAGGATCTACGAGCAGTACTTC. Translation gives CASSHTERIYEQYF.